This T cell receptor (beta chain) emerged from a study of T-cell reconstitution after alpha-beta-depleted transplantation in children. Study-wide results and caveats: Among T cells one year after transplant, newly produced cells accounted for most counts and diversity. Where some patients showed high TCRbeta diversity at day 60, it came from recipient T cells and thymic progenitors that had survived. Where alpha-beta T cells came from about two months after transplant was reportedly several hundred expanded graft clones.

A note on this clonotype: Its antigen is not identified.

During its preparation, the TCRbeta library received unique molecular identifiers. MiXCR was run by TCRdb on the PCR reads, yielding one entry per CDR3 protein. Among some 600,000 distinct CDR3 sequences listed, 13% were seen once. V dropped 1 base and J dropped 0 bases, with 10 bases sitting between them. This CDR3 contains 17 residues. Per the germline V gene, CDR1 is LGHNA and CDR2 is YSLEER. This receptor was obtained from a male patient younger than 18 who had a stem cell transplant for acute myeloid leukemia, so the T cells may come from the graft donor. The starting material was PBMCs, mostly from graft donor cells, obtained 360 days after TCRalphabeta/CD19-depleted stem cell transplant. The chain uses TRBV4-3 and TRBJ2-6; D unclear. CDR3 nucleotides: TGCGCCAGCAGCCAAGGACCCAGATTCTCTGGGGCCAACGTCCTGACTTTC. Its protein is CASSQGPRFSGANVLTF.